This note documents a single TCR beta chain sequence. CDR3 size: 15 residues. The junction had 3 bases not matched to a gene; V was cut back by 2 bases and J by 3 bases. Germline-derived CDR1 and CDR2 are MNHEY and SVGAGI. As to time point: newly diagnosed, previously untreated cHL patient sample. The source of the sample is a study of PD-1 blockade in classical Hodgkin lymphoma. Sequencing used immunoSEQ multiplex PCR; TCRdb keeps in-frame clones, though not all of them. The sample yields 17,000 or so clones, about nine tenths seen once. The sequencing input was peripheral blood mononuclear cells (PBMCs). The chain is built from TRBV6-5 and TRBJ2-4; TRBD1 aligns across 8 bases. This TCR was sampled from a human donor with classical Hodgkin lymphoma. This CDR3 is CASSYRQGLKNIQYF. The CDR3 DNA reads TGTGCCAGCAGTTACCGACAGGGGCTCAAAAACATTCAGTACTTC.